The 31 T cell receptor beta chains presented below share a single source sample, sequenced in a study of blood T cell repertoires in COVID-19. Data came from immunoSEQ multiplex PCR; TCRdb stores just in-frame clones and leaves some out. The table includes about 160,000 clones, over 75% detected once. Sequencing was performed on peripheral blood. The receptors were gathered from an elderly man with COVID-19, enrolled during active disease.

This chain uses TRBV12-5 with TRBJ2-1, with 8 bases matching TRBD2. Trimming at V came to 1 base and at J to 12 bases, leaving 11 bases not matched to a gene. Germline CDR1 is LGHNT and CDR2 is FRNRAP. The CDR3 extends over 15 amino acids. The CDR3 loop reads CASGLEPGRGSVQFF. CDR3 in DNA: TGTGCTAGTGGTTTGGAACCCGGGAGGGGATCAGTGCAGTTCTTC.

Note on this clone: The sample carries other DNA sequences with the same CDR3. The chain carries TRBV7-9 and TRBJ1-6; D not resolved. Trimming left V 2 bases short and J 6 bases short, with 5 bases between. This CDR3 has 13 residues. Germline CDR1 and CDR2: SEHNR and FQNEAQ (reference sequence). The DNA of the CDR3 is TGTGCCAGCAGCTTAACGGGTAATTCACCCCTCCACTTT. This encodes CASSLTGNSPLHF.

CDR3 protein: CASSPGQGSYGYTF. The CDR3 region has the DNA TGTGCCAGCAGCCCGGGACAGGGGTCCTATGGCTACACCTTC. The rearrangement uses TRBV14 and TRBJ1-2; 10 bases match TRBD1. V was clipped by 4 bases and J by 4 bases; unmatched bases: 3. The germline gives CDR1 SGHDN, CDR2 FVKESK. The CDR3 sequence is 14 residues long.

The chain couples TRBV14 to TRBJ2-7, with a possible D match to TRBD2 (7 bases). The CDR3 contains 15 residues. Germline V CDR1 and CDR2: SGHDN, FVKESK. Trimming stripped 6 bases from V and 3 bases from J, with 18 bases between. The CDR3 loop is CASSKGRGAGYEQYF. The CDR3 region has the DNA TGTGCCAGCAGTAAAGGTCGGGGGGCCGGCTACGAGCAGTACTTC.

Points on this clone: This sample also contains other DNA sequences that code for the same CDR3. The chain joins TRBV7-3 to TRBJ1-1; maybe TRBD1 (6 bases). Germline V gene lookup returns CDR1 SGHTA and CDR2 FQGTGA. The CDR3 is 14 amino acids. The ends were cut back, 4 bases at V and 1 base at J, with 10 bases in the middle. CDR3 in amino acids: CASSSTGANTEAFF. CDR3 nucleotide sequence: TGTGCCAGCAGCTCGACAGGCGCGAACACTGAAGCTTTCTTT.

The genes are TRBV25-1 and TRBJ1-1; D may be TRBD1 (5 bases). This CDR3 has 13 amino acids. Trimming pared 3 bases from V and 3 bases from J, leaving 8 bases between. Germline CDR1 MGHDK, CDR2 SYGVNS. CDR3 DNA sequence: TGTGCCAGCAGTGAGGGGGGGTACACTGAAGCTTTCTTT. This sequence encodes CASSEGGYTEAFF.

The rearrangement uses TRBV7-2 and TRBJ2-3; 7 nucleotides line up with TRBD2. Germline CDR1 reads SGHTA; CDR2 reads FQGNSA. The length of the CDR3 is 15 residues. J was trimmed by 6 bases and V by 2 bases; bases with no gene match: 8. CDR3: CASSLLGRGGDTQYF. The CDR3 DNA reads TGTGCCAGCAGCTTACTGGGGCGGGGAGGGGATACGCAGTATTTT.

In nucleotides, the CDR3 is TGTGCCAGCAGCCCTATCCCCCAGGGCGAGCAGTACTTC. It translates to CASSPIPQGEQYF. This sequence joins TRBV3-1 (or the pseudogene TRBV3-2) and TRBJ2-7; TRBD1 is a possible D gene (5 bases). Germline CDR1 reads LGHDT; CDR2 reads YNNKEL (reference sequence). The CDR3 sequence is 13 residues long. V was pared by 4 bases and J by 6 bases, with 13 bases between.

The V gene is TRBV3-1 (or the pseudogene TRBV3-2), the J gene TRBJ2-7, with 7 bases that match TRBD2. CDR3 length: 14 amino acids. V shed 5 bases, J shed 6 bases, and the junction held 10 bases outside the gene matches. Germline CDR1 LGHDT, CDR2 YNNKEL (reference sequence). CDR3 residues: CASSSMSGVPEQYF. CDR3 in DNA: TGTGCCAGCAGCTCTATGAGCGGGGTTCCCGAGCAGTACTTC.

The chain has TRBV10-3 and TRBJ2-1; tentatively, D is TRBD2 (5 bases). CDR3 length: 13 residues. V was cut by 3 bases and J by 8 bases, with 11 bases left in between. CDR1 ENHRY and CDR2 SYGVKD come from the germline V gene. CDR3 nucleotides: TGTGCCATCAGTGAAGGGCTAGCCGATGAGCAGTTCTTC. Protein product: CAISEGLADEQFF.

The gene calls are TRBV7-8 and TRBJ2-7; maybe TRBD1 (6 bases). V shed 5 bases and J shed 5 bases, with 16 bases lying between them. CDR1 SGHVS and CDR2 FQNEAQ come from the germline V gene. The CDR3 extends over 14 amino acids. DNA of the CDR3: TGTGCCAGCAGCGTGACAGGAACCCCCAACGAGCAGTACTTC. It yields the protein CASSVTGTPNEQYF.

The chain couples TRBV9 to TRBJ2-7; 7 bases match TRBD1. In germline, CDR1 is SGDLS, CDR2 YYNGEE. The V gene end was trimmed by 2 bases and the J gene end by 2 bases; junction bases not matched to a gene: 10. The CDR3 is 16 amino acids. The CDR3 nucleotides are TGTGCCAGCAGCGTGGCTCCGGGACAGAGAACCTACGAGCAGTACTTC. This codes for CASSVAPGQRTYEQYF. The complete variable domain, with remaining parts taken from reference TRBV9 and TRBJ2-7, reads DSGVTQTPKHLITATGQRVTLRCSPRSGDLSVYWYQQSLDQGLQFLIQYYNGEERAKGNILERFSAQQFPDLHSELNLSSLELGDSALYFCASSVAPGQRTYEQYFGPGTRLTVT.

This clone was recorded once. CDR3 protein: CASSPGGATSEQYF. The CDR3 DNA reads TGTGCCAGCAGTCCCGGGGGGGCCACCTCCGAGCAGTACTTC. V usage is TRBV28 and J usage is TRBJ2-7, with 8 nucleotides matching TRBD2. The CDR3 loop spans 14 amino acids. Germline CDR1 MDHEN, CDR2 SYDVKM. The ends lost 5 bases at V and 6 bases at J; junction bases unmatched: 9.

This clone occurred a few times. This rearrangement joins TRBV5-1 to TRBJ1-4; D is possibly TRBD1 (5 bases). Between the trimmed V and J ends, which lost 1 base and 6 bases, there was a span of 13 bases. CDR1 and CDR2 (germline): SGHRS, YFSETQ. The CDR3 contains 15 residues. The CDR3 DNA sequence: TGCGCCAGCAGCTTGAATCGGGGGGGAGATGAAAAACTGTTTTTT. The encoded protein is CASSLNRGGDEKLFF.

This clone has a single count. This sequence joins TRBV5-1 and TRBJ1-1; D is perhaps TRBD1 (5 bases). Germline V gene data show CDR1 as SGHRS and CDR2 as YFSETQ. V was cut by 0 bases and J by 1 base, with 7 bases left in between. The CDR3 runs 14 residues. CDR3 in DNA: TGCGCCAGCAGCTTGGATACAGGGAACACTGAAGCTTTCTTT. Its protein product is CASSLDTGNTEAFF.

The chain links TRBV18 to TRBJ1-5; D remains unclear. Germline values: CDR1 KGHSH, CDR2 LQKENI. The CDR3 has 14 amino acids. V lost 4 bases and J lost 0, with 7 bases in between. The CDR3 spells CASSLANSNQPQHF. The CDR3 coding sequence is TGTGCCAGCTCACTAGCCAATAGCAATCAGCCCCAGCATTTT.

The rearrangement uses TRBV5-1 and TRBJ1-6; 9 nucleotides match TRBD1. This CDR3 spans 17 amino acids. V trimming: 4 bases; J trimming: 4 bases; junction bases outside the gene matches: 9. CDR1 and CDR2 (germline): SGHRS, YFSETQ. CDR3 DNA sequence: TGCGCCAGCAGCACTGGGACAGGGTGGAATTATAATTCACCCCTCCACTTT. It translates to CASSTGTGWNYNSPLHF. The whole variable domain, remainder taken from reference TRBV5-1 and TRBJ1-6, is KAGVTQTPRYLIKTRGQQVTLSCSPISGHRSVSWYQQTPGQGLQFLFEYFSETQRNKGNFPGRFSGRQFSNSRSEMNVSTLELGDSALYLCASSTGTGWNYNSPLHFGNGTRLTVT.

CDR3 nucleotides: TGCGCCAGCAGCCAAGAGTTTAGGCGGGGGGGTCACACCGGGGAGCTGTTTTTT. It specifies CASSQEFRRGGHTGELFF. The chain uses TRBV4-1 and TRBJ2-2, with TRBD2 matching over 9 bases. V shed 0 bases, J shed 3 bases, and the junction held 8 bases outside the gene matches. This CDR3 is 18 amino acids long. Germline V gene lookup returns CDR1 MGHRA and CDR2 YSYEKL.

CDR3 region: CASKASGAKNIQYF. The CDR3 region has the DNA TGTGCCAGCAAGGCGTCGGGGGCCAAAAACATTCAGTACTTC. The V and J genes are TRBV6-5 and TRBJ2-4; D is possibly TRBD2 (5 bases). Germline lookup yields CDR1 MNHEY and CDR2 SVGAGI. The germline V and J ends were trimmed by 7 bases and 1 base, with 11 bases remaining between them. CDR3 length: 14 amino acids.

This sequence joins TRBV19 and TRBJ2-3; unclear D gene. CDR3 length: 12 residues. The V gene's germline CDR1 is LNHDA and CDR2 SQIVND (reference sequence). The V end lost 5 bases, the J end lost 4 bases, and 7 bases lay between the germline ends. CDR3 in amino acids: CASSQRADTQYF. CDR3 DNA: TGTGCCAGTAGTCAACGGGCAGATACGCAGTATTTT.

This sequence joins TRBV2 and TRBJ1-5; 8 nucleotides align to TRBD1. V lost 5 bases and J lost 5; bases outside the gene matches: 2. The CDR3 totals 13 residues. Germline assignment: CDR1 SNHLY and CDR2 FYNNEI. The CDR3 here is CASSSGGDQPQHF. The CDR3 DNA reads as TGTGCCAGCAGTTCAGGGGGCGATCAGCCCCAGCATTTT.

In the case of this clone: A read error may account for a junction end that differs from germline. The chain combines TRBV10-3 with TRBJ2-7, with D perhaps assigned TRBD1 or TRBD2 (5 bases each). CDR1 is ENHRY and CDR2 is SYGVKD in the germline V gene. This CDR3 is built from 13 residues. The CDR3 DNA sequence: TGTGCCATCAATGAGGGGAGCTCCTACGAGCAGTACTTC. Amino acids: CAINEGSSYEQYF.

V and J are TRBV4-1 and TRBJ1-3; 7 bases match TRBD1. This CDR3 is 16 amino acids long. In germline, CDR1 is MGHRA, CDR2 YSYEKL. After removal of 0 bases from V and 4 bases from J, the junction contained 6 bases not matched to a gene. CDR3 DNA: TGCGCCAGCAGCCAAGAGGGACAGAGTGTCGGAAACACCATATATTTT. It yields the protein CASSQEGQSVGNTIYF.

In its sample, this clone was seen once. The chain couples TRBV5-5 to TRBJ1-1, with 7 positions matching TRBD1. Germline CDR1 reads SGHKS; CDR2 reads YYEKEE (reference sequence). This CDR3 comprises 15 residues. V lost 0 bases to trimming and J lost 1 base; unmatched junction nucleotides: 3. In nucleotides, the CDR3 is TGTGCCAGCAGCTTGGACAGGGGTGGGAACACTGAAGCTTTCTTT. The encoded protein is CASSLDRGGNTEAFF.

This clone was recorded a few times. This sequence joins TRBV18 and TRBJ1-1; 8 bases are a match to TRBD1. Germline CDR1 is KGHSH and CDR2 is LQKENI. The CDR3 sequence is 16 residues long. V trimming: 3 bases; J trimming: 4 bases; junction bases outside the gene matches: 10. The DNA for the CDR3 is TGTGCCAGCTCACCGCTCGGGACAGGAAGAGGCACTGAAGCTTTCTTT. Translation: CASSPLGTGRGTEAFF.

The rearrangement uses TRBV7-9 and TRBJ1-6, with a possible D match to TRBD1 (5 bases). Deletions cut 6 bases from V and 7 bases from J, with 16 bases between. Germline V lookup: CDR1 SEHNR, CDR2 FQNEAQ (reference sequence). CDR3 length: 15 amino acids. CDR3 sequence (DNA): TGTGCCAGCAGTATGGGACCTCGGGAGAATTCACCCCTCCACTTT. Translating gives CASSMGPRENSPLHF. Filled out from reference TRBV7-9 and TRBJ1-6, the complete variable domain reads DTGVSQNPRHKITKRGQNVTFRCDPISEHNRLYWYRQTLGQGPEFLTYFQNEAQLEKSRLLSDRFSAERPKGSFSTLEIQRTEQGDSAMYLCASSMGPRENSPLHFGNGTRLTVT.

V is TRBV6-1 and J is TRBJ2-1, with D perhaps TRBD2 (6 bases). In germline, CDR1 is MNHNS, CDR2 SASEGT. Trimming took off 3 bases at V and 0 bases at J, with 9 bases between the two ends. The CDR3 has 15 amino acids. CDR3 residues: CASSDLGSSYNEQFF. The CDR3 region has the DNA TGTGCCAGCAGTGATCTCGGGAGCTCCTACAATGAGCAGTTCTTC.

As regards this clone: Germline is not matched at one junction end, which may reflect a read error. The V call is TRBV20-1, the J call TRBJ1-2; D may be TRBD1 (5 bases). The germline gives CDR1 DFQATT, CDR2 SNEGSKA (reference sequence). The CDR3 has 11 residues. CDR3 sequence reads: CSLQGAMGYTF. CDR3 sequence (DNA): TGTTCCCTTCAGGGTGCTATGGGCTACACCTTC.

This clone was seen a handful of times. This chain links TRBV12-5 with TRBJ2-2; 11 positions match TRBD2. Germline loops: CDR1 LGHNT, CDR2 FRNRAP. J was trimmed by 4 bases and V by 5 bases; bases with no gene match: 21. The CDR3 consists of 21 residues. The CDR3 nucleotides are TGTGCTAGTGGTCCAACTAAGACTTTGGCTAGCGGGGGGACCCGCACCGGGGAGCTGTTTTTT. Its translation is CASGPTKTLASGGTRTGELFF.

The chain carries TRBV6-4 and TRBJ1-2; D may be TRBD1 (5 bases). Trimming took 6 bases from V and 3 from J, leaving 11 bases between them. Germline-derived CDR1 and CDR2 are MRHNA and SNTAGT. The CDR3 runs 13 residues. CDR3 DNA: TGTGCCAGCAGACGTGAAGGGGACTATGGCTACACCTTC. Translated, it gives CASRREGDYGYTF.

The chain couples TRBV7-3 to TRBJ2-1, with D unclear. The ends were cut back, 2 bases at V and 2 bases at J, with 7 bases in the middle. The CDR3 is made up of 14 amino acids. Looked up from germline, CDR1 is SGHTA and CDR2 is FQGTGA. The CDR3 sequence: CASSLEAPYNEQFF. The CDR3 DNA reads as TGTGCCAGCAGCTTAGAGGCCCCCTACAATGAGCAGTTCTTC.